This is a list of T cell receptor beta chains from one sample in a study of long-term antiretroviral therapy in people with HIV. Clones were read by immunoSEQ multiplex PCR, and TCRdb kept only the in-frame ones, dropping some. The top ten clones hold 6.5% to 10% of a sample with tens of thousands of clones, nearly 97% of them seen once. The input for sequencing was unsorted PBMCs, taken 5.3 years after starting antiretroviral therapy. Receptors originate from a man aged 30 to 45 with HIV. Each CDR3 is given with its conserved first and last residue. The D gene is left open where the match is weak. A row's size may be missing; if present it is once, few, many or a size class.

>TRBV7-2|.|.|TRBJ2-1
CASSFTRTGENEQFF
TGTGCCAGCAGCTTCACTAGGACGGGCGAGAATGAGCAGTTCTTC
>TRBV7-3|.|.|TRBJ2-1
CASSSSGVQFF
TGTGCCAGCAGCTCCTCCGGGGTTCAGTTCTTC
>TRBV30|.|TRBD2|TRBJ2-1
CAWSGGGNEQFF
TGTGCCTGGAGTGGGGGGGGGAATGAGCAGTTCTTC
>TRBV9|.|.|TRBJ2-2
CASSAPGFVDLRGANTGELFF
TGTGCCAGCAGCGCACCAGGGTTTGTGGATCTTCGGGGCGCGAACACCGGGGAGCTGTTTTTT
>TRBV5-1|.|TRBD1|TRBJ2-5
CASSNPLRDSEETQYF
TGCGCCAGCAGCAACCCCCTCCGGGACAGCGAAGAGACCCAGTACTTC
>TRBV28|.|TRBD2|TRBJ2-6
CASTVAGGVSGANVLTF
TGTGCCAGCACCGTAGCGGGAGGGGTCTCTGGGGCCAACGTCCTGACTTTC
>TRBV19|.|TRBD1|TRBJ1-1
CASSRTTFGQGNTEAFF
TGTGCCAGTAGTCGGACGACCTTTGGACAGGGGAACACTGAAGCTTTCTTT
>TRBV19|.|.|TRBJ2-2
CASSSQGRTGELFF
TGTGCCAGTAGTTCGCAGGGTAGAACCGGGGAGCTGTTTTTT
>TRBV6-5|.|.|TRBJ2-2
CASSRSIAGELFF
TGTGCCAGCAGCCGAAGCATCGCCGGGGAGCTGTTTTTT
>TRBV27|.|.|TRBJ1-4
CASSLGQGLSNEKLFF
TGTGCCAGCAGTTTGGGGCAGGGTCTATCTAATGAAAAACTGTTTTTT
>TRBV19|.|.|TRBJ2-6
CASSIGDGDPSGANVLTF
TGTGCCAGTAGTATTGGGGACGGAGATCCCTCTGGGGCCAACGTCCTGACTTTC
>TRBV6-4|.|.|TRBJ2-5
CASNEETQYF
TGTGCCAGCAATGAAGAGACCCAGTACTTC
>TRBV29-1|.|.|TRBJ1-1
CSVVQGPLNTEAFF
TGCAGCGTTGTGCAGGGGCCCCTGAACACTGAAGCTTTCTTT
>TRBV4-3|.|.|TRBJ2-7
CASSRHGGQDYEQYF
TGCGCCAGCAGCCGACACGGGGGACAAGACTACGAGCAGTACTTC
>TRBV19|.|TRBD2|TRBJ2-7
CATSSGLAYEQYF
TGTGCCACTTCTAGCGGGCTGGCCTACGAGCAGTACTTC
>TRBV19|.|TRBD1|TRBJ1-5
CASGAGQGFNQPQHF
TGTGCCAGCGGAGCGGGACAGGGGTTCAATCAGCCCCAGCATTTT
>TRBV28|once|.|TRBJ2-4
CASSLWGEAKNIQYF
TGTGCCAGCAGTTTATGGGGGGAGGCCAAAAACATTCAGTACTTC
>TRBV6-5|.|.|TRBJ2-7
CASSYSRRGWEQYF
TGTGCCAGCAGTTACTCGAGGAGGGGTTGGGAGCAGTACTTC
>TRBV9|few|TRBD1|TRBJ2-7
CASSGPGQAPREQYF
TGTGCCAGCAGCGGACCGGGACAGGCGCCTCGCGAGCAGTACTTC
>TRBV11-2|.|.|TRBJ2-7
CASSLVGTGSSYEQYF
TGTGCCAGCAGCTTAGTCGGGACGGGGAGCTCCTACGAGCAGTACTTC
>TRBV19|.|.|TRBJ1-5
CASSIYRAQPQHF
TGTGCCAGTAGTATTTATAGGGCTCAGCCCCAGCATTTT
>TRBV25-1|once|.|TRBJ1-2
CASSDRRWYGYTF
TGTGCCAGCAGTGACAGGAGGTGGTATGGCTACACCTTC
>TRBV28|once|TRBD1|TRBJ2-1
CASARDRGIDEQFF
TGTGCCAGCGCCCGGGACAGGGGCATTGATGAGCAGTTCTTC
>TRBV6-1|few|TRBD2|TRBJ2-1
CASSEGLADPREFF
TGTGCCAGCAGTGAGGGACTAGCGGATCCTAGGGAGTTCTTC
>TRBV5-6|.|TRBD2|TRBJ2-5
CASSLVLAGHLHETQYF
TGTGCCAGCAGCTTGGTGCTAGCGGGGCACCTGCACGAGACCCAGTACTTC
>TRBV4-2|.|.|TRBJ1-6
CASSPLPTENSPLHF
TGTGCCAGCAGCCCGTTACCGACAGAAAATTCACCCCTCCACTTT
>TRBV15|.|.|TRBJ1-2
CATSRNIDNYGYTF
TGTGCCACCAGCAGAAACATAGACAACTATGGCTACACCTTC
>TRBV7-6|.|.|TRBJ1-2
CASSLALGGYGYTF
TGTGCCAGCAGCTTAGCGCTGGGGGGCTATGGCTACACCTTC
>TRBV28|.|.|TRBJ2-7
CASSIRGLYEQYF
TGTGCCAGCAGTATTCGGGGACTCTACGAGCAGTACTTC
>TRBV7-9|.|.|TRBJ1-1
CASSTTVGRNMNTEAFF
TGTGCCAGCAGCACAACAGTGGGCAGAAATATGAACACTGAAGCTTTCTTT
>TRBV7-9|.|.|TRBJ2-3
CASSLAGDFTDTQYF
TGTGCCAGCAGCTTAGCCGGGGACTTCACAGATACGCAGTATTTT
>TRBV2|.|TRBD1|TRBJ2-7
CASSDLWDSTSREQYF
TGTGCCAGCAGTGACCTCTGGGACAGCACCTCCCGGGAGCAGTACTTC
>TRBV14|once|.|TRBJ2-7
CASSQDVRREQYF
TGTGCCAGCAGCCAAGATGTCCGGCGCGAGCAGTACTTC
>TRBV6-4|.|TRBD1|TRBJ2-3
CASSDSTGGGTDTQYF
TGTGCCAGCAGTGACTCGACAGGGGGAGGCACAGATACGCAGTATTTT
>TRBV6-4|.|.|TRBJ2-1
CASSDSSGSYNEQFF
TGTGCCAGCAGTGACTCTAGCGGCTCCTACAATGAGCAGTTCTTC
>TRBV13|.|TRBD1|TRBJ2-2
CASSSRLTGADGELFF
TGTGCCAGCAGCTCGCGATTGACAGGGGCCGACGGGGAGCTGTTTTTT
>TRBV11-1|once|TRBD2|TRBJ2-1
CASSPRLAPYNEQFF
TGTGCCAGCAGTCCGCGACTAGCCCCCTACAATGAGCAGTTCTTC
>TRBV18|.|.|TRBJ2-7
CASSQLSYEQYF
TGTGCCAGCTCCCAGCTAAGCTACGAGCAGTACTTC
>TRBV7-8|.|.|TRBJ2-5
CASSLRRARGYETQYF
TGTGCCAGCAGCTTACGGAGGGCCAGGGGTTATGAGACCCAGTACTTC
>TRBV10-1|.|.|TRBJ2-5
CASSESGGMTQETQYF
TGCGCCAGCAGTGAGTCGGGCGGTATGACTCAAGAGACCCAGTACTTC
>TRBV9|.|TRBD2|TRBJ2-5
CASSVASGRETQYF
TGTGCCAGCAGCGTAGCTTCCGGGAGGGAGACCCAGTACTTC
>TRBV7-3|.|TRBD2|TRBJ2-1
CASSVSGGAGDEQFF
TGTGCCAGCAGTGTTAGCGGGGGGGCCGGGGATGAGCAGTTCTTC
>TRBV19|.|.|TRBJ1-5
CASSITDSNQPQHF
TGTGCCAGTAGTATTACGGATAGCAATCAGCCCCAGCATTTT
>TRBV5-1|.|TRBD2|TRBJ2-1
CASSLIGGGASMIF
TGCGCCAGCAGCTTGATTGGCGGGGGGGCGTCTATGATCTTC
>TRBV1|.|.|TRBJ2-7
CTSSQGAGGRGGEQYF
TGCACCAGCAGCCAAGGGGCTGGCGGGAGGGGGGGGGAGCAGTACTTC
>TRBV7-2|.|TRBD1|TRBJ1-5
CASSLGQGRPQHF
TGTGCCAGCAGCTTGGGACAGGGGCGGCCCCAGCATTTT
>TRBV18|.|.|TRBJ2-5
CASSPPPRGPGASGETQYF
TGTGCCAGCTCACCACCGCCAAGGGGGCCAGGGGCTAGCGGGGAGACCCAGTACTTC
>TRBV15|.|TRBD1|TRBJ1-5
CATSRAGTGNRQPQHF
TGTGCCACCAGCAGAGCAGGGACAGGGAACCGACAGCCCCAGCATTTT